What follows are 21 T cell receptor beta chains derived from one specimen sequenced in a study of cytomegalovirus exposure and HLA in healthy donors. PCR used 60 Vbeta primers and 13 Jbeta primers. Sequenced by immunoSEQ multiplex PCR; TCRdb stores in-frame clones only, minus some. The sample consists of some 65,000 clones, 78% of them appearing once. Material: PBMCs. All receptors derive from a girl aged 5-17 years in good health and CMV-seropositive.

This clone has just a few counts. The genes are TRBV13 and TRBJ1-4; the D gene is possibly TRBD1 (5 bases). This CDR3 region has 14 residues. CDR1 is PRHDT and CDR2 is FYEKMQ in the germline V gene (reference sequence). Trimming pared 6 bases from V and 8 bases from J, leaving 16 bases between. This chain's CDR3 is CASSPRGLGEKLFF. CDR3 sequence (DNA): TGTGCCAGCAGTCCGCGGGGCCTGGGGGAAAAACTGTTTTTT.

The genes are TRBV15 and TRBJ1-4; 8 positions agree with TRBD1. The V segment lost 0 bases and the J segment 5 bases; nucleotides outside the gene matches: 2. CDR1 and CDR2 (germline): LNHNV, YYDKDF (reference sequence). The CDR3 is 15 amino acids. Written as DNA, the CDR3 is TGTGCCACCAGCAGAGAGGGACAGGAGAATGAAAAACTGTTTTTT. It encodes CATSREGQENEKLFF. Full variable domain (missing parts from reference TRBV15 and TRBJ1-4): DAMVIQNPRYQVTQFGKPVTLSCSQTLNHNVMYWYQQKSSQAPKLLFHYYDKDFNNEADTPDNFQSRRPNTSFCFLDIRSPGLGDTAMYLCATSREGQENEKLFFGSGTQLSVL.

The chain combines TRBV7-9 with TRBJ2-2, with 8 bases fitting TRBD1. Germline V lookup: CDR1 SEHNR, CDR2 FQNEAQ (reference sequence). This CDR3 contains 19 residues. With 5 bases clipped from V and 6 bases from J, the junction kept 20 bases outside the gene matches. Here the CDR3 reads CASSLRDRSNRGTPGELFF. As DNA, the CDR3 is TGTGCCAGCAGCCTGCGGGACAGGTCGAATAGGGGAACACCCGGGGAGCTGTTTTTT.

CDR3 residues: CSVGGVPYEQYF. CDR3 nucleotide sequence: TGCAGCGTGGGGGGAGTTCCTTACGAGCAGTACTTC. This chain links TRBV29-1 with TRBJ2-7; possibly TRBD2 for D (6 bases). Germline V gene lookup returns CDR1 SQVTM and CDR2 ANQGSEA. The CDR3 contains 12 residues. Trimming took 6 bases from V and 4 from J, leaving 13 bases between them.

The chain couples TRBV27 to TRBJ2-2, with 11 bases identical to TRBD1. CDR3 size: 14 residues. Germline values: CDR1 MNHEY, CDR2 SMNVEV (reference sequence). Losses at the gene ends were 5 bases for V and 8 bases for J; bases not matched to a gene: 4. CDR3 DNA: TGTGCCAGCAGTACCGGACAGGGGGCGGGGGAGCTGTTTTTT. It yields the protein CASSTGQGAGELFF.

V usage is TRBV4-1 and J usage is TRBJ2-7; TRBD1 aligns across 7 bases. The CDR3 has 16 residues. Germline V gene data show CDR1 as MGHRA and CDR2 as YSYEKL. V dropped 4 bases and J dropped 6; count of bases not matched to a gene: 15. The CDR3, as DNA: TGCGCCAGCAGCCCCGACACAAGGACAGGTTCCAGCGAGCAGTACTTC. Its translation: CASSPDTRTGSSEQYF.

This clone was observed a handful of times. The CDR3 is CAIRTSGSYNEQFF. CDR3 DNA sequence: TGTGCCATCAGGACTAGCGGGAGTTACAATGAGCAGTTCTTC. The chain recombines TRBV10-3 with TRBJ2-1; 12 bases line up with TRBD2. V was pared by 6 bases and J by 4 bases, with 1 base of the junction left unmatched. Looked up from germline, CDR1 is ENHRY and CDR2 is SYGVKD. This CDR3 has 14 amino acids.

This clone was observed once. CDR3 nucleotide sequence: TGTGCCAGCAGCTTGACGGGAAGCGGGGGGGATACAGATACGCAGTATTTT. Protein product: CASSLTGSGGDTDTQYF. This chain connects TRBV5-4 to TRBJ2-3; TRBD2 aligns across 10 bases. CDR3 length: 17 residues. Unmatched junction bases numbered 8, after V lost 1 base and J lost 3 bases. Germline loops: CDR1 SGHNT, CDR2 YYREEE (reference sequence).

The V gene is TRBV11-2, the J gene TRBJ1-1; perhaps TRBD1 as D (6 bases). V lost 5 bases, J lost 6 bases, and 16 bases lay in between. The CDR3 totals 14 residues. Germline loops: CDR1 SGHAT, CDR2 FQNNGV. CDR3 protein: CASSHTGPMPEAFF. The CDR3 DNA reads TGTGCCAGCAGCCATACAGGGCCGATGCCTGAAGCTTTCTTT. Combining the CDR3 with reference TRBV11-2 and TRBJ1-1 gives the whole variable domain EAGVAQSPRYKIIEKRQSVAFWCNPISGHATLYWYQQILGQGPKLLIQFQNNGVVDDSQLPKDRFSAERLKGVDSTLKIQPAKLEDSAVYLCASSHTGPMPEAFFGQGTRLTVV.

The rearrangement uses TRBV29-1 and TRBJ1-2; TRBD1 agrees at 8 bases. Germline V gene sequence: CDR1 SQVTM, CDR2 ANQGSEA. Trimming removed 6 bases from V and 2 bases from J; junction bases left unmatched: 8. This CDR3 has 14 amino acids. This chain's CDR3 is CSVARGQENYGYTF. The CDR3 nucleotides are TGCAGCGTCGCCAGGGGGCAGGAGAACTATGGCTACACCTTC.

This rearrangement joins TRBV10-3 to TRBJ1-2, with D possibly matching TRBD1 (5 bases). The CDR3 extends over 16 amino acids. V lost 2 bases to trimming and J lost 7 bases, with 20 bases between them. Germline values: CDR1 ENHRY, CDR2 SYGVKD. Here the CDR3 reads CAISEPSGRGGSGYTF. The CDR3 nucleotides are TGTGCCATCAGTGAGCCCTCTGGAAGGGGAGGGAGTGGCTACACCTTC.

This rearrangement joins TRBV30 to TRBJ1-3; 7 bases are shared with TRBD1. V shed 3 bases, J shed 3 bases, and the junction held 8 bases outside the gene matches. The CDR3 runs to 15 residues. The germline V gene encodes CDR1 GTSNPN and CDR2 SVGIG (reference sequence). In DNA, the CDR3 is TGTGCCTGGAGCCCGATGGGACAGTTTGGAAACACCATATATTTT. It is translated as CAWSPMGQFGNTIYF. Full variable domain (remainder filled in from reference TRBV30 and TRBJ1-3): SQTIHQWPATLVQPVGSPLSLECTVEGTSNPNLYWYRQAAGRGLQLLFYSVGIGQISSEVPQNLSASRPQDRQFILSSKKLLLSDSGFYLCAWSPMGQFGNTIYFGEGSWLTVV.

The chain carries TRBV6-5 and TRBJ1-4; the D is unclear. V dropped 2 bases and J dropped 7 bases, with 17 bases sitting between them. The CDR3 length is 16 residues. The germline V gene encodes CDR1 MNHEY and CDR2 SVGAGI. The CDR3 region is CASSYTSEGAGEKLFF. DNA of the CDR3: TGTGCCAGCAGTTACACGAGTGAGGGAGCGGGTGAAAAACTGTTTTTT.

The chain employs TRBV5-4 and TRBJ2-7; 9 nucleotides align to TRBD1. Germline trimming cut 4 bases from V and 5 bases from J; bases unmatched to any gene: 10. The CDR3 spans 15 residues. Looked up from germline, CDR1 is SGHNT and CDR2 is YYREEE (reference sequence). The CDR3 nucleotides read TGTGCCAGCAGCCACTCCGGGACAGGGAGAAACGAGCAGTACTTC. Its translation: CASSHSGTGRNEQYF. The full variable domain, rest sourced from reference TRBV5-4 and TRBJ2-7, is ETGVTQSPTHLIKTRGQQVTLRCSSQSGHNTVSWYQQALGQGPQFIFQYYREEENGRGNFPPRFSGLQFPNYSSELNVNALELDDSALYLCASSHSGTGRNEQYFGPGTRLTVT.

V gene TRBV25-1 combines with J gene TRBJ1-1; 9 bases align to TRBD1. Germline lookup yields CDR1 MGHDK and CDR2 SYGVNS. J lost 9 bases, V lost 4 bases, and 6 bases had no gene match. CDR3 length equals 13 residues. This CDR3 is CASSGTGQGKAFF. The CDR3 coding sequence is TGTGCCAGCAGTGGAACCGGACAGGGGAAAGCTTTCTTT.

CDR3: CASSGIWRGGRPDTQYF. DNA of the CDR3: TGCGCCAGCAGCGGAATATGGCGGGGGGGCCGACCAGATACGCAGTATTTT. The genes are TRBV4-1 and TRBJ2-3; 9 positions match TRBD2. Trimming took 5 bases from V and 4 from J; bases not matched to a gene: 13. The CDR3 sequence is 17 residues long. CDR1 and CDR2 (germline): MGHRA, YSYEKL.

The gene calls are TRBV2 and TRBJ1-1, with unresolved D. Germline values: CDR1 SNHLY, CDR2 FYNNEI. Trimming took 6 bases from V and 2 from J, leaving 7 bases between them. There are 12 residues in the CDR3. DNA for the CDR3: TGTGCCAGCAGGGCCGATAACACTGAAGCTTTCTTT. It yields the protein CASRADNTEAFF.

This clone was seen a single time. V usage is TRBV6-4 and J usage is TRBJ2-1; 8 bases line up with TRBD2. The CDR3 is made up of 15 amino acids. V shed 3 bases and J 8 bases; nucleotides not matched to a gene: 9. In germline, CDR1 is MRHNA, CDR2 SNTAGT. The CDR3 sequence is CASSDRLTGGDEQFF. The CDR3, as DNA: TGTGCCAGCAGTGATCGCCTGACGGGAGGGGATGAGCAGTTCTTC.

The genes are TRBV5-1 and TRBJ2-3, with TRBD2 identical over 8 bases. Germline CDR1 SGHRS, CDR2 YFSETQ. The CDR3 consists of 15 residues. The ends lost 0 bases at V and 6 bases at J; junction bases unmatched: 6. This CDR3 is CASSLDTGGLDTQYF. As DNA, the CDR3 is TGCGCCAGCAGCTTGGATACGGGGGGGCTGGATACGCAGTATTTT.

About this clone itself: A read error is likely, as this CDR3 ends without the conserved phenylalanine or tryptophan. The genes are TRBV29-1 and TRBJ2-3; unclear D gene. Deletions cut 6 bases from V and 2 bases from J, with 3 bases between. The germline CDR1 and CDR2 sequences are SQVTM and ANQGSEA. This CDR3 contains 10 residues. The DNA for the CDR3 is TGCAGCGTGACCACAGATACGCAGTATGTT. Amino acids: CSVTTDTQYV.

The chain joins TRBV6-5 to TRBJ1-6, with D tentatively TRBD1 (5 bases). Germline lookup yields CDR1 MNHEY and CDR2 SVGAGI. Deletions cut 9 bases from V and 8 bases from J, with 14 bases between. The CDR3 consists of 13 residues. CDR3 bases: TGTGCCAGTACCCCTGTCAGGGATTCACCCCTCCACTTT. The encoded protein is CASTPVRDSPLHF.